Presented here are 32 T cell receptor beta chains from one specimen sequenced in a study of cytomegalovirus exposure and HLA in healthy donors. Vbeta (60) and Jbeta (13) primers were used in the PCR. Profiled with immunoSEQ multiplex PCR; TCRdb holds only in-frame clones, not every one. The table includes about 45,000 clones, about 85% detected once. The sample consisted of PBMCs. The receptor source for this set is a woman in her forties in good health and CMV-seropositive.

V usage is TRBV6-4 and J usage is TRBJ1-1; TRBD1 matches 8 bases. The V and J ends lost 8 bases and 3 bases, in that order; junction bases with no gene match: 8. This CDR3 contains 14 residues. Germline values: CDR1 MRHNA, CDR2 SNTAGT. The CDR3 sequence: CASPTGEGDTEAFF. The CDR3 DNA sequence: TGTGCCAGCCCGACAGGGGAGGGCGACACTGAAGCTTTCTTT.

This clone was seen just once. The genes are TRBV6-4 and TRBJ1-1, with 7 bases fitting TRBD1. The V segment lost 3 bases and the J segment 4 bases; nucleotides outside the gene matches: 8. The germline CDR1 and CDR2 sequences are MRHNA and SNTAGT. This CDR3 contains 15 residues. In DNA form, the CDR3 reads TGTGCCAGCAGTGAAGCCCAGGGGGTGAGCACTGAAGCTTTCTTT. Its translation is CASSEAQGVSTEAFF.

The rearrangement joins TRBV19 to TRBJ2-7; 10 nucleotides agree with TRBD2. The V and J ends lost 3 bases and 2 bases, in that order; junction bases with no gene match: 4. This CDR3 is built from 15 residues. In germline, CDR1 is LNHDA, CDR2 SQIVND (reference sequence). The CDR3 spells CASSIRTSGTYEQYF. In DNA, the CDR3 is TGTGCCAGTAGTATCCGGACTAGCGGTACCTACGAGCAGTACTTC.

The chain links TRBV9 to TRBJ2-3; 9 bases agree with TRBD2. The CDR3 runs to 17 residues. The germline V gene has CDR1 SGDLS and CDR2 YYNGEE. Unmatched junction bases numbered 8, after V lost 3 bases and J lost 0 bases. For the CDR3, the DNA is TGTGCCAGCAGCGCACCAATTCTAGCGGGGAGCACAGATACGCAGTATTTT. This sequence encodes CASSAPILAGSTDTQYF.

This rearrangement joins TRBV9 to TRBJ2-2, with 8 bases that match TRBD2. This CDR3 is 16 amino acids long. Germline CDR1 and CDR2: SGDLS and YYNGEE. Trimming cost V 4 bases and J 4 bases; bases outside gene matches: 9. The CDR3: CASSSQRLASTGELFF. The DNA of the CDR3 is TGTGCCAGCAGCTCCCAGCGACTAGCGTCCACCGGGGAGCTGTTTTTT.

The V call is TRBV7-9, the J call TRBJ1-2, with D perhaps matching TRBD1 (5 bases). Germline V gene lookup returns CDR1 SEHNR and CDR2 FQNEAQ (reference sequence). Trimming shortened V by 2 bases and J by 2 bases, and 6 bases separated the two germline ends. The CDR3 is 13 residues long. CDR3 sequence reads: CASSLQGNYGYTF. The DNA of the CDR3 is TGTGCCAGCAGCTTACAGGGAAACTATGGCTACACCTTC.

This chain links TRBV28 with TRBJ1-5; 10 positions agree with TRBD1. The CDR3 length is 15 residues. With V trimmed by 7 bases and J by 4 bases, 7 bases remained unmatched. Germline loops: CDR1 MDHEN, CDR2 SYDVKM. CDR3 residues: CASTPPGQGNQPQHF. As DNA, the CDR3 is TGTGCCAGCACTCCTCCGGGACAGGGGAATCAGCCCCAGCATTTT.

The chain carries TRBV5-1 and TRBJ1-1; TRBD1 agrees at 7 bases. The V gene end was trimmed by 4 bases and the J gene end by 1 base; junction bases not matched to a gene: 4. The CDR3 totals 14 residues. Germline CDR1 reads SGHRS; CDR2 reads YFSETQ. The CDR3 spells CASSKGQANTEAFF. Written as DNA, the CDR3 is TGCGCCAGCAGCAAAGGACAGGCGAACACTGAAGCTTTCTTT.

This clone was seen a handful of times. This chain uses TRBV5-1 with TRBJ2-2; 10 bases are shared with TRBD2. CDR1 is SGHRS and CDR2 is YFSETQ in the germline V gene. There are 14 residues in the CDR3. V shed 4 bases, J shed 6 bases, and the junction held 3 bases outside the gene matches. CDR3 loop: CASSLAGDAGELFF. DNA for the CDR3: TGCGCCAGCAGCCTAGCGGGAGACGCCGGGGAGCTGTTTTTT.

The chain carries TRBV28 and TRBJ2-7, with D perhaps TRBD1 (6 bases). CDR3 size: 14 residues. Germline lookup yields CDR1 MDHEN and CDR2 SYDVKM. V shed 3 bases and J shed 4 bases, with 13 bases lying between them. The CDR3 here is CASSLGAVTYEQYF. The CDR3, as DNA: TGTGCCAGCAGTTTGGGGGCCGTGACTTACGAGCAGTACTTC. Full variable domain (missing parts from reference TRBV28 and TRBJ2-7): DVKVTQSSRYLVKRTGEKVFLECVQDMDHENMFWYRQDPGLGLRLIYFSYDVKMKEKGDIPEGYSVSREKKERFSLILESASTNQTSMYLCASSLGAVTYEQYFGPGTRLTVT.

The chain combines TRBV29-1 with TRBJ2-5; TRBD2 agrees at 9 bases. Germline loops: CDR1 SQVTM, CDR2 ANQGSEA. Trimming took 5 bases from V and 4 from J; bases not matched to a gene: 5. The CDR3 length is 13 residues. In nucleotides, the CDR3 is TGCAGCGTTAGGCTAGCGGGACCAGAGACCCAGTACTTC. Protein sequence: CSVRLAGPETQYF.

The rearrangement joins TRBV7-9 to TRBJ1-5; D uncertain. V lost 0 bases to trimming and J lost 7 bases, with 7 bases between them. The CDR3 loop spans 13 amino acids. The germline CDR1 and CDR2 sequences are SEHNR and FQNEAQ (reference sequence). The CDR3 sequence: CASSLAPEQPQHF. The CDR3 coding sequence is TGTGCCAGCAGCTTAGCGCCGGAGCAGCCCCAGCATTTT.

This sequence joins TRBV19 and TRBJ1-2, with no clear D. The CDR3 totals 16 residues. Germline V lookup: CDR1 LNHDA, CDR2 SQIVND (reference sequence). V shed 0 bases and J shed 4 bases, with 15 bases lying between them. The CDR3, as DNA: TGTGCCAGTAGTATAGATGCACTAGGCGGAACCTATGGCTACACCTTC. Amino acid sequence: CASSIDALGGTYGYTF.

This clone was detected only once. V and J are TRBV10-3 and TRBJ2-3, with a tentative D call TRBD2 (6 bases). This CDR3 is built from 15 residues. The germline V gene encodes CDR1 ENHRY and CDR2 SYGVKD. V lost 1 base and J lost 0, with 8 bases in between. The CDR3 loop reads CAISEWGVSTDTQYF. The DNA for the CDR3 is TGTGCCATCAGTGAGTGGGGGGTTAGCACAGATACGCAGTATTTT.

V and J are TRBV28 and TRBJ1-1; 7 nucleotides line up with TRBD1. Germline values: CDR1 MDHEN, CDR2 SYDVKM. The CDR3 has 16 amino acids. V dropped 4 bases and J dropped 6; count of bases not matched to a gene: 14. CDR3 protein: CASSSTWVTGWAEAFF. The CDR3 coding sequence is TGTGCCAGCAGTTCCACGTGGGTGACAGGGTGGGCTGAAGCTTTCTTT.

The gene calls are TRBV6-6 and TRBJ2-5, with 7 bases fitting TRBD2. Germline CDR1 is MNHNY and CDR2 is SVGAGI (reference sequence). The CDR3 totals 15 residues. V lost 2 bases and J lost 3; bases outside the gene matches: 6. This chain's CDR3 is CASSYASGGKETQYF. The CDR3 nucleotides read TGTGCCAGCAGTTACGCTTCGGGAGGTAAAGAGACCCAGTACTTC.

The sample holds one count of this clone. The chain's CDR3 is CATSRGLGATEAFF. CDR3 sequence (DNA): TGTGCCACCAGCAGAGGATTGGGGGCCACTGAAGCTTTCTTT. This chain links TRBV15 with TRBJ1-1, with a weak D call TRBD1 (6 bases). This CDR3 has 14 residues. CDR1 LNHNV and CDR2 YYDKDF come from the germline V gene (reference sequence). The V end lost 1 base, the J end lost 4 bases, and 10 bases lay between the germline ends.

The rearrangement joins TRBV19 to TRBJ2-2; a possible D gene is TRBD2 (6 bases). The germline V gene encodes CDR1 LNHDA and CDR2 SQIVND (reference sequence). This CDR3 is 16 amino acids long. The V end lost 6 bases, the J end lost 0 bases, and 14 bases lay between the germline ends. The CDR3 DNA is TGTGCCAGTAGGACCCGGTCGGGAGCGAACACCGGGGAGCTGTTTTTT. The encoded protein is CASRTRSGANTGELFF.

The V gene is TRBV27, the J gene TRBJ2-1, with TRBD1 matching 10 bases. Germline values: CDR1 MNHEY, CDR2 SMNVEV (reference sequence). The CDR3 runs to 15 residues. The V and J ends lost 6 bases and 8 bases, in that order; junction bases with no gene match: 10. CDR3 region: CASRETGGESDEQFF. CDR3 nucleotides: TGTGCCAGCAGGGAGACAGGGGGCGAATCTGATGAGCAGTTCTTC.

The rearrangement links TRBV30 to TRBJ1-5; a weak D match, TRBD1 (5 bases). The CDR3 has 15 residues. Germline V gene sequence: CDR1 GTSNPN, CDR2 SVGIG (reference sequence). Trimming cost V 2 bases and J 0 bases, with 11 bases left between them. The CDR3 nucleotides read TGTGCCTGGAGTCCAGGGTTCTATAGCAATCAGCCCCAGCATTTT. As protein: CAWSPGFYSNQPQHF.

The chain couples TRBV4-2 to TRBJ2-2; 9 nucleotides line up with TRBD2. The V gene's germline CDR1 is LGHNA and CDR2 YNFKEQ. The CDR3 loop spans 16 amino acids. V trimming: 1 base; J trimming: 4 bases; junction bases outside the gene matches: 4. CDR3 amino acids: CASSQVGTSTTGELFF. CDR3 sequence (DNA): TGTGCCAGCAGCCAAGTGGGGACTAGCACCACCGGGGAGCTGTTTTTT.

This rearrangement joins TRBV19 to TRBJ2-2, with D hard to call. The CDR3 runs to 12 residues. CDR1 is LNHDA, CDR2 SQIVND, per germline (reference sequence). V was cut by 7 bases and J by 9 bases, with 12 bases left in between. CDR3: CASTGGFRELFF. DNA of the CDR3: TGTGCCAGTACCGGTGGTTTCCGGGAGCTGTTTTTT.

V and J are TRBV5-6 and TRBJ1-2; TRBD1 might be the D (6 bases). Per the germline V gene, CDR1 is SGHDT and CDR2 is YYEEEE. Between the trimmed V and J ends, which lost 2 bases and 8 bases, there was a span of 13 bases. This CDR3 has 13 amino acids. The CDR3 sequence is CASSFARGGGYTF. The CDR3, as DNA: TGTGCCAGCAGCTTCGCCAGGGGAGGGGGCTACACCTTC.

The gene calls are TRBV28 and TRBJ2-3, with 14 bases that match TRBD2. After removal of 6 bases from V and 4 bases from J, the junction contained 0 bases not matched to a gene. The V gene's germline CDR1 is MDHEN and CDR2 SYDVKM. CDR3 length: 14 amino acids. The CDR3 here is CASRTSGGADTQYF. In DNA form, the CDR3 reads TGTGCCAGCAGGACTAGCGGGGGGGCAGATACGCAGTATTTT.

The chain employs TRBV29-1 and TRBJ2-5; 13 positions agree with TRBD2. The J call may be wrong; the DNA end is better matched by TRBJ2-7. CDR3 length: 16 amino acids. The germline gives CDR1 SQVTM, CDR2 ANQGSEA. CDR3 in DNA: TGCAGCGTGAAGGGGGGACTAGCGGGACTAGCCTACGAGCAGTACTTC. This codes for CSVKGGLAGLAYEQYF.

In nucleotides, the CDR3 is TGTGCCAGCAGCTTTGGAGGTTGCAATCAGCCCCAGCATTTT. This gives the protein CASSFGGCNQPQHF. This sequence joins TRBV5-7 and TRBJ1-5; D is undetermined. TRBV5-7 counts as an open reading frame of uncertain function. The CDR3 covers 14 residues. Between the trimmed V and J ends, which lost 2 bases and 2 bases, there was a span of 8 bases.

The chain couples TRBV5-1 to TRBJ2-2; 10 positions match TRBD1. V lost 7 bases, J lost 5 bases, and 5 bases stayed unmatched. This CDR3 region has 14 residues. Germline lookup yields CDR1 SGHRS and CDR2 YFSETQ. This chain's CDR3 is CASGDRGQTGELFF. The CDR3, as DNA: TGCGCCAGCGGCGACAGGGGGCAAACCGGGGAGCTGTTTTTT.

The CDR3 region is CASSLQGGASHSPLHF. CDR3 nucleotide sequence: TGTGCCAGCAGCCTGCAGGGTGGGGCAAGTCATTCACCCCTCCACTTT. This sequence joins TRBV7-9 and TRBJ1-6; a weak D match, TRBD1 (5 bases). This CDR3 is 16 amino acids long. Germline CDR1 reads SEHNR; CDR2 reads FQNEAQ (reference sequence). Trimming took 5 bases from V and 8 from J, leaving 19 bases between them.

This sequence joins TRBV6-5 and TRBJ1-4; a weak D match, TRBD1 (5 bases). This CDR3 comprises 14 residues. The V end lost 2 bases, the J end lost 11 bases, and 15 bases lay between the germline ends. Per germline, CDR1 MNHEY and CDR2 SVGAGI. For the CDR3, the DNA is TGTGCCAGCAGTTACAGGGGCGGGGTGGATAAACTGTTTTTT. Its translation is CASSYRGGVDKLFF.

The chain couples TRBV15 to TRBJ1-2; 8 nucleotides align to TRBD1. This CDR3 contains 13 residues. J lost 6 bases, V lost 4 bases, and 4 bases had no gene match. Per the germline V gene, CDR1 is LNHNV and CDR2 is YYDKDF (reference sequence). CDR3 in amino acids: CATSTWGQDGYTF. The CDR3 DNA sequence: TGTGCCACCAGCACTTGGGGACAGGATGGCTACACCTTC.

The chain recombines TRBV15 with TRBJ1-4; 7 positions agree with TRBD1. The CDR3 runs to 15 residues. J gave up 0 bases and V 2 bases, and 0 bases lay outside the gene matches. Germline V CDR1 and CDR2: LNHNV, YYDKDF (reference sequence). This CDR3 reads CATSRQGATNEKLFF. Written as DNA, the CDR3 is TGTGCCACCAGCAGACAGGGGGCAACTAATGAAAAACTGTTTTTT.

The chain carries TRBV27 and TRBJ2-5, with 8 bases lining up with TRBD2. Germline values: CDR1 MNHEY, CDR2 SMNVEV (reference sequence). J was trimmed by 4 bases and V by 3 bases; bases with no gene match: 7. CDR3 length equals 15 residues. The CDR3 is CASSLGLGSRETQYF. DNA of the CDR3: TGTGCCAGCAGTTTGGGACTAGGATCCCGAGAGACCCAGTACTTC.